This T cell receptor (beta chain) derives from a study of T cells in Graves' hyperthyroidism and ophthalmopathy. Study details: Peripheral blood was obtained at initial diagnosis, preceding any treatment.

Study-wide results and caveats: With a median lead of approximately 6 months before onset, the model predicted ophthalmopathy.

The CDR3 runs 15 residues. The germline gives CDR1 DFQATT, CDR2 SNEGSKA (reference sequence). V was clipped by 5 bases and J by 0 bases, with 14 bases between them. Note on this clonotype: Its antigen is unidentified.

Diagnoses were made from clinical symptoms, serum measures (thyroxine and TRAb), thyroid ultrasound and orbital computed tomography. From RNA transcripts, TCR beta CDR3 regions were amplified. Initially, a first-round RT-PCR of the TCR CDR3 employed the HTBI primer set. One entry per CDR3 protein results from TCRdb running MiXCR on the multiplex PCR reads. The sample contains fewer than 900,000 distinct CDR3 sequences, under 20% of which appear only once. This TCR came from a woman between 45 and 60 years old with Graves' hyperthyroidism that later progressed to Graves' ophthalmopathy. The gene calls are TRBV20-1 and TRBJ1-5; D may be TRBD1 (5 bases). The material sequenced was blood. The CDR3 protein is CSAGGAGNSNQPQHF. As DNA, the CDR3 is TGCAGTGCTGGAGGGGCAGGGAATAGCAATCAGCCCCAGCATTTT.